This T cell receptor (beta chain) was recovered during a study of beta chain features in type 1 diabetes. On this clone: Antigen specificity is unknown.

General study findings and limits: VDJ junctions sequenced from type 1 diabetes patients showed fewer insertions and more deletions.

The isolated RNA, all of it, was reverse transcribed, so expressed TCRB transcripts were what got sequenced. This table comes from immunoSEQ multiplex PCR, and its TCRdb copy is limited to in-frame clones, with some not included. The repertoire consists of 900,000 or so clones, with about a sixth occurring once and the leading ten covering about 0.02%. Germline-derived CDR1 and CDR2 are SGHTA and FQGNSA. This CDR3 spans 15 amino acids. With 6 bases clipped from V and 11 bases from J, the junction kept 15 bases outside the gene matches. This TCR was sampled from a woman between 18 and 29 years old in good health. The chain is built from TRBV7-2 and TRBJ2-1, with TRBD2 matching over 8 bases. Material for sequencing was naive CD4+ T cells from blood. The CDR3 DNA reads as TGTGCCAGCAGTCTTAACCAAGCGGGAGTATTTCAGCAGTTCTTC. Protein sequence: CASSLNQAGVFQQFF.